The 31 T cell receptor beta chains below all came from one sample that was sequenced in a study of CD8+CD57+ T cells in acquired aplastic anemia. For CDR3 and TCR beta VDJ profiling, genomic DNA was the template used. A single record per CDR3 protein comes from TCRdb applying MiXCR to the reads. Of some 130,000 distinct CDR3 sequences in the sample, around 41% are singletons; the top ten hold 8.4%. The sample taken for sequencing was sorted CD4+, CD8+, or CD8+CD57+ T cells (not recorded which) from PBMCs. These receptors were obtained from a human donor in good health, serving as a control.

At least ten counts were recorded for this clonotype. The rearrangement joins TRBV9 to TRBJ1-1; D call uncertain. Germline loops: CDR1 SGDLS, CDR2 YYNGEE. The CDR3 spans 16 residues. The germline V and J ends were trimmed by 5 bases and 4 bases, with 21 bases remaining between them. DNA for the CDR3: TGTGCCAGCAGAGCTGGTCTCTCTGAGGTGGGCACTGAAGCTTTCTTT. It encodes CASRAGLSEVGTEAFF.

Notes on this clonotype: A much larger clone differs from this one at a single base, so this may be a read error. The J gene is TRBJ2-3, the V gene TRBV5-1, with 10 bases aligning to TRBD1. The CDR3 sequence is 15 residues long. Germline V CDR1 and CDR2: SGHRS, YFSETQ. CDR3: CASSLGTGGPGTRYF. The CDR3 coding sequence is TGCGCCAGCAGCTTGGGGACAGGGGGGCCGGGTACGCGGTATTTT.

The chain is built from TRBV20-1 and TRBJ2-7; possibly TRBD1 or TRBD2 for D (6 bases each). The CDR3 runs to 14 residues. Germline assignment: CDR1 DFQATT and CDR2 SNEGSKA (reference sequence). Trimming took 4 bases from V and 6 from J, leaving 19 bases between them. CDR3 region: CSAIEGGRLGEQYF. The CDR3 DNA reads TGCAGTGCTATTGAGGGGGGCAGGTTGGGCGAGCAGTACTTC.

At least ten counts were recorded for this clonotype. V usage is TRBV7-8 and J usage is TRBJ2-1, with TRBD2 matching 10 bases. Germline trimming cut 4 bases from V and 10 bases from J; bases unmatched to any gene: 13. Germline CDR1 is SGHVS and CDR2 is FQNEAQ. This CDR3 comprises 16 residues. This chain's CDR3 is CASSSTLAGVPKEQFF. In nucleotides, the CDR3 is TGTGCCAGCAGCTCTACTCTAGCGGGAGTTCCAAAAGAGCAGTTCTTC.

This clonotype was detected ten times or more. V gene TRBV19 combines with J gene TRBJ1-2; no reliable D call. Per the germline V gene, CDR1 is LNHDA and CDR2 is SQIVND (reference sequence). Trimming took 8 bases from V and 4 from J, leaving 14 bases between them. This CDR3 has 13 residues. This CDR3 reads CASQETRGYGYTF. The CDR3 coding sequence is TGTGCCAGTCAAGAGACTCGGGGCTATGGCTACACCTTC. The full variable domain, rest sourced from reference TRBV19 and TRBJ1-2, is DGGITQSPKYLFRKEGQNVTLSCEQNLNHDAMYWYRQDPGQGLRLIYYSQIVNDFQKGDIAEGYSVSREKKESFPLTVTSAQKNPTAFYLCASQETRGYGYTFGSGTRLTVV.

This rearrangement joins TRBV24-1 to TRBJ1-2; TRBD1 might be the D (5 bases). V was cut by 3 bases and J by 2 bases, with 12 bases left in between. The CDR3 spans 15 residues. Germline CDR1 KGHDR, CDR2 SFDVKD. DNA of the CDR3: TGTGCCACCAGTGATGGGGCAGGGAGAAACTATGGCTACACCTTC. It yields the protein CATSDGAGRNYGYTF.

This clonotype has at least ten counts. The chain employs TRBV11-2 and TRBJ1-6; a weak D match, TRBD1 (6 bases). Per germline, CDR1 SGHAT and CDR2 FQNNGV. V was trimmed by 2 bases and J by 0 bases, leaving 17 bases between them. This CDR3 is 19 amino acids long. Here the CDR3 DNA reads TGTGCCAGCAGCTTATCCTCCGGGGGCAGGACCTCCTATAATTCACCCCTCCACTTT. The encoded protein is CASSLSSGGRTSYNSPLHF.

This clonotype appeared many times. This sequence joins TRBV2 and TRBJ1-1, with D perhaps TRBD1 (6 bases). Trimming removed 1 base from V and 4 bases from J, with 10 bases in between. The CDR3 consists of 14 residues. Germline-derived CDR1 and CDR2 are SNHLY and FYNNEI. The CDR3 protein is CASSEDRVATEAFF. The CDR3 DNA follows: TGTGCCAGCAGTGAAGACAGGGTCGCCACTGAAGCTTTCTTT.

The V gene is TRBV5-5, the J gene TRBJ1-6, with 8 bases that match TRBD1. V shed 0 bases, J shed 9 bases, and the junction held 8 bases outside the gene matches. CDR1 and CDR2 from the germline V gene are SGHKS and YYEKEE (reference sequence). This CDR3 has 16 amino acids. CDR3 DNA sequence: TGTGCCAGCAGCTTGGGGCAGGGGGCACTAATTTCACCCCTCCACTTT. It yields the protein CASSLGQGALISPLHF. The complete variable domain, with remaining parts taken from reference TRBV5-5 and TRBJ1-6, reads DAGVTQSPTHLIKTRGQQVTLRCSPISGHKSVSWYQQVLGQGPQFIFQYYEKEERGRGNFPDRFSARQFPNYSSELNVNALLLGDSALYLCASSLGQGALISPLHFGNGTRLTVT.

Turning to this clonotype: This may be a read error, as it is one base from a much larger clone. This rearrangement joins TRBV29-1 to TRBJ1-1; no firm D call. Germline-derived CDR1 and CDR2 are SQVTM and ANQGSEA. The CDR3 is 10 residues long. Trimming took off 7 bases at V and 4 bases at J, with 7 bases between the two ends. For the CDR3, the DNA is TGCAGCGCCAAGAGCACTGAAGCTTTCTTT. Protein sequence: CSAKSTEAFF. The whole variable domain, remainder taken from reference TRBV29-1 and TRBJ1-1, is SAVISQKPSRDICQRGTSLTIQCQVDSQVTMMFWYRQQPGQSLTLIATANQGSEATYESGFVIDKFPISRPNLTFSTLTVSNMSPEDSSIYLCSAKSTEAFFGQGTRLTVV.

Comment on this clonotype: One end of the junction does not line up with germline, which may come from a read error. V is TRBV19 and J is TRBJ2-3; the D is unclear. Germline V gene data show CDR1 as LNHDA and CDR2 as SQIVND (reference sequence). This CDR3 region has 14 residues. CDR3 nucleotides: TGTGTCAGTAGTATGGGCGTAGCCACAGATACGCAGTATTTT. Its protein is CVSSMGVATDTQYF.

As regards this clonotype: The junction departs from the called germline gene at one end, perhaps through a read error. The chain is built from TRBV19 and TRBJ2-7, with 8 bases fitting TRBD1. The CDR3 length is 15 residues. Germline CDR1 and CDR2: LNHDA and SQIVND (reference sequence). The CDR3 spells CARSHTGGQPYEQYF. CDR3 coding DNA: TGTGCCCGTAGTCACACAGGGGGTCAGCCCTACGAGCAGTACTTC.

This clonotype was detected ten times or more. V is TRBV6-1 and J is TRBJ1-2; D is unclear. The CDR3 contains 14 residues. Trimming left V 7 bases short and J 8 bases short, with 20 bases between. CDR1 and CDR2 (germline): MNHNS, SASEGT. The CDR3 region has the DNA TGTGCCAGCAAGCGTCAAGGACTCTCCCTGGGCTACACCTTC. It encodes CASKRQGLSLGYTF.

As for this clonotype: At one boundary the junction diverges from the germline segment, which might be a read error. The V call is TRBV2, the J call TRBJ2-1; possibly TRBD1 or TRBD2 for D (5 bases each). The CDR3 loop spans 12 amino acids. Germline CDR1 and CDR2: SNHLY and FYNNEI. CDR3 loop: CASSEGSPEQFF. The CDR3 DNA is TGCGCCAGCAGTGAGGGGTCGCCCGAGCAGTTCTTC.

This chain links TRBV11-1 with TRBJ2-3; 12 bases fit TRBD2. The CDR3 sequence is 16 residues long. Germline CDR1 reads SGHAT; CDR2 reads FQDESV (reference sequence). The trim removed 5 bases at V and 4 bases at J, leaving 7 bases unmatched. CDR3 residues: CASSTRLAGAADTQYF. CDR3 nucleotide sequence: TGTGCCAGCAGCACCAGACTAGCGGGAGCTGCAGATACGCAGTATTTT.

DNA of the CDR3: TGTGCCAGCACCTCTTCCTGGGGCATGAACACTGAAGCTTTCTTT. This sequence encodes CASTSSWGMNTEAFF. The V and J genes are TRBV5-6 and TRBJ1-1; maybe TRBD1 (5 bases). The CDR3 consists of 15 residues. Germline values: CDR1 SGHDT, CDR2 YYEEEE. V lost 6 bases to trimming and J lost 0 bases, with 15 bases between them.

This chain uses TRBV11-3 with TRBJ2-5, with 14 bases fitting TRBD2. CDR1 and CDR2 (germline): SGHNT, YENEEA. Germline trimming cut 5 bases from V and 1 base from J; bases unmatched to any gene: 3. CDR3 length equals 16 residues. The CDR3 sequence: CASSHGTSGGQETQYF. CDR3 nucleotides: TGTGCCAGCAGCCACGGGACTAGCGGGGGCCAAGAGACCCAGTACTTC.

This clonotype came up many times. V is TRBV20-1 and J is TRBJ1-5; 10 nucleotides match TRBD1. V was clipped by 3 bases and J by 6 bases; unmatched bases: 8. CDR1 DFQATT and CDR2 SNEGSKA come from the germline V gene (reference sequence). CDR3 length equals 15 residues. The CDR3 sequence is CSASPPGQGSQPQHF. CDR3 in DNA: TGCAGTGCTAGCCCTCCGGGACAGGGGAGTCAGCCCCAGCATTTT.

This clonotype was counted between two and nine times. A much larger clone differs by one base, so this may be a read error. The chain combines TRBV9 with TRBJ1-5; D remains unclear. The CDR3 runs to 14 residues. Germline values: CDR1 SGDLS, CDR2 YYNGEE. The CDR3 sequence: CPSSVDPLSQPQHF. In nucleotides, the CDR3 is TGTCCCAGCAGCGTAGATCCTTTGAGTCAGCCCCAGCATTTT.

The chain is built from TRBV13 and TRBJ1-2, with TRBD1 matching over 7 bases. Trimming took 6 bases from V and 2 from J; bases not matched to a gene: 9. The CDR3 has 15 residues. Looked up from germline, CDR1 is PRHDT and CDR2 is FYEKMQ (reference sequence). The CDR3 here is CASRPTGDRNYGYTF. In DNA form, the CDR3 reads TGTGCCAGCAGGCCCACGGGGGACAGAAACTATGGCTACACCTTC.

The chain has TRBV19 and TRBJ1-6, with TRBD1 as a possible D gene (6 bases). The CDR3 has 14 amino acids. Trimming shortened V by 6 bases and J by 6 bases, and 12 bases separated the two germline ends. From germline, CDR1 is LNHDA and CDR2 SQIVND (reference sequence). CDR3 DNA: TGTGCCAGTAGGTTAGGGGGGGTTAATTCACCCCTCCACTTT. Translation: CASRLGGVNSPLHF.

The V call is TRBV20-1, the J call TRBJ2-6; 7 bases are a match to TRBD1. V gave up 3 bases and J gave up 4 bases; unmatched junction bases: 12. Per germline, CDR1 DFQATT and CDR2 SNEGSKA (reference sequence). The CDR3 is made up of 17 amino acids. In DNA form, the CDR3 reads TGCAGTGCTAGGCGACAGGGTGTGGTTCTGGGGGCCAACGTCCTGACTTTC. The encoded protein is CSARRQGVVLGANVLTF.

This chain links TRBV6-1 with TRBJ1-5; TRBD1 matches at 9 bases. With 1 base clipped from V and 0 bases from J, the junction kept 4 bases outside the gene matches. CDR3 length equals 17 residues. Germline values: CDR1 MNHNS, CDR2 SASEGT. The CDR3 spells CASSEGTGAYSNQPQHF. For the CDR3, the DNA is TGTGCCAGCAGTGAAGGGACAGGGGCCTATAGCAATCAGCCCCAGCATTTT.

The rearrangement links TRBV20-1 to TRBJ2-3; 9 bases match TRBD2. Per germline, CDR1 DFQATT and CDR2 SNEGSKA (reference sequence). The CDR3 consists of 16 residues. Trimming removed 6 bases from V and 1 base from J; junction bases left unmatched: 11. The CDR3 spells CSASTGTSWGTDTQYF. DNA of the CDR3: TGCAGTGCCTCAACTGGGACTAGCTGGGGCACAGATACGCAGTATTTT.

This chain links TRBV15 with TRBJ1-2; perhaps TRBD1 as D (5 bases). V lost 0 bases and J 2 bases, leaving 13 bases between the germline ends. Germline CDR1 LNHNV, CDR2 YYDKDF (reference sequence). The CDR3 is made up of 16 amino acids. In DNA form, the CDR3 reads TGTGCCACCAGCAGAGACGGCGGGACTCCGAACTATGGCTACACCTTC. Protein product: CATSRDGGTPNYGYTF. The whole variable domain, remainder taken from reference TRBV15 and TRBJ1-2, is DAMVIQNPRYQVTQFGKPVTLSCSQTLNHNVMYWYQQKSSQAPKLLFHYYDKDFNNEADTPDNFQSRRPNTSFCFLDIRSPGLGDTAMYLCATSRDGGTPNYGYTFGSGTRLTVV.

About this clonotype itself: A clone one base away is much larger, so this may be a read error. The V call is TRBV27, the J call TRBJ1-2, with 7 bases aligning to TRBD1. The ends lost 5 bases at V and 6 bases at J; junction bases unmatched: 9. The CDR3 is 14 amino acids. CDR1 is MNHEY, CDR2 SMNVEV, per germline (reference sequence). CDR3 sequence reads: CASSPPGQRNGYTF. The CDR3 nucleotides are TGTGCCAGCAGTCCACCGGGACAGCGGAATGGCTACACCTTC.

For this clonotype: This may stem from a read error, because a much larger clone lies one nucleotide away. The chain recombines TRBV6-1 with TRBJ2-5, with a possible D match to TRBD1 (7 bases). Trimming removed 10 bases from V and 5 bases from J, with 23 bases in between. This CDR3 has 15 amino acids. Germline CDR1 is MNHNS and CDR2 is SASEGT. Here the CDR3 DNA reads TGTGCCACCGCTACTAGCAGGGGGGCCAGGGAGACCCAGTACTTC. This codes for CATATSRGARETQYF.

There are a few counts of this clonotype. The chain joins TRBV6-2 or TRBV6-3 to TRBJ2-3; 10 nucleotides line up with TRBD2. CDR3 length: 17 residues. Germline loops: CDR1 MNHEY, CDR2 SVGEGT. With V trimmed by 5 bases and J by 3 bases, 11 bases remained unmatched. The CDR3 sequence is CASSHLAGDERTDTQYF. CDR3 DNA sequence: TGTGCCAGCAGTCACCTAGCGGGAGACGAAAGGACAGATACGCAGTATTTT.

The rearrangement links TRBV20-1 to TRBJ2-3, with 7 positions matching TRBD2. Germline V gene data show CDR1 as DFQATT and CDR2 as SNEGSKA (reference sequence). This CDR3 contains 15 residues. V lost 0 bases, J lost 1 base, and 4 bases stayed unmatched. CDR3 nucleotide sequence: TGCAGTGCTAGAGACCCTAGCGGTGGCACAGATACGCAGTATTTT. This codes for CSARDPSGGTDTQYF.

This clonotype showed up many times. The genes are TRBV7-8 and TRBJ1-1; D is unclear. This CDR3 spans 12 amino acids. Trimming shortened V by 5 bases and J by 4 bases, and 8 bases separated the two germline ends. CDR1 is SGHVS, CDR2 FQNEAQ, per germline. The CDR3 here is CASSLSSTEAFF. In nucleotides, the CDR3 is TGTGCCAGCAGCCTCAGTAGCACTGAAGCTTTCTTT.

This clonotype was recorded at least ten times. The chain carries TRBV5-5 and TRBJ2-7; possibly TRBD1 for D (6 bases). There are 15 residues in the CDR3. V shed 4 bases and J shed 1 base, with 15 bases lying between them. Germline V gives CDR1 SGHKS, CDR2 YYEKEE (reference sequence). The CDR3 bases are TGTGCCAGCAGCCCGGACACAGGGAGATCCTACGAGCAGTACTTC. It encodes CASSPDTGRSYEQYF.